This T cell receptor (beta chain) is from a study of T cell responses to AZD1222 COVID-19 vaccine. This CDR3 is 17 amino acids long. Per the germline V gene, CDR1 is SGHTA and CDR2 is FQGNSA. V lost 4 bases and J 0 bases, leaving 16 bases between the germline ends. Here immunoSEQ multiplex PCR was the method, and the copy in TCRdb shows in-frame clones only, minus some. Of roughly 110,000 clones listed, approximately 92% were seen once; the top ten hold 8% to 10%. This TCR derives from an adult who received the AZD1222 COVID-19 vaccine. The chain recombines TRBV7-2 with TRBJ2-1, with TRBD2 as a possible D gene (6 bases). The sequences come from peripheral blood, collected 28 days after the second AZD1222 dose. DNA for the CDR3: TGTGCCAGCAGCTGGTTCATTAGCGGCCACTCCTACAATGAGCAGTTCTTC. This translates into CASSWFISGHSYNEQFF.